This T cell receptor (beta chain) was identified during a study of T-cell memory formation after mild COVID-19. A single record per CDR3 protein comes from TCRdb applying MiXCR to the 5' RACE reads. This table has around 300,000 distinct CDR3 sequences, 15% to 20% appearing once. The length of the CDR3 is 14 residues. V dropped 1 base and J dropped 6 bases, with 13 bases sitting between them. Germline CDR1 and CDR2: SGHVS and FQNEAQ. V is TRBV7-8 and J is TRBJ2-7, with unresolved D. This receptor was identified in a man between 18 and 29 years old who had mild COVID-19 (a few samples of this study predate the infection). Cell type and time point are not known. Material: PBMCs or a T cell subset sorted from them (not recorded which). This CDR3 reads CASSLVAARSEQYF. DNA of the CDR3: TGTGCCAGCAGCTTAGTGGCGGCCAGGAGCGAGCAGTACTTC.